These 23 T cell receptor beta chains were sequenced from one sample in a study of T cell repertoires in cytomegalovirus infection. One entry per CDR3 protein results from TCRdb running MiXCR on the reads. Among hundreds of thousands of distinct CDR3 sequences listed, 25% to 40% were seen once. What these receptors recognize is not known. The starting material was cultured CD8+ T cells from PBMCs, obtained from culture after CMV antigen stimulation. The receptors were sampled from a human donor in good health (CMV status not recorded). Some clones in this sample may be carry-over from other donors' samples.

This clonotype has more than one count but fewer than ten. This chain connects TRBV28 to TRBJ2-5; maybe TRBD2 (6 bases). CDR1 is MDHEN, CDR2 SYDVKM, per germline. CDR3 length equals 14 residues. V lost 6 bases, J lost 5 bases, and 16 bases lay in between. The CDR3 DNA is TGTGCCAGCAGCGACCGACTAGACGGGGAGACCCAGTACTTC. It is translated as CASSDRLDGETQYF. Full variable domain (rest looked up from reference TRBV28 and TRBJ2-5): DVKVTQSSRYLVKRTGEKVFLECVQDMDHENMFWYRQDPGLGLRLIYFSYDVKMKEKGDIPEGYSVSREKKERFSLILESASTNQTSMYLCASSDRLDGETQYFGPGTRLLVL.

The rearrangement links TRBV7-8 to TRBJ2-2; 13 nucleotides match TRBD2. CDR3 size: 19 residues. V gave up 5 bases and J gave up 1 base; unmatched junction bases: 10. Germline V gives CDR1 SGHVS, CDR2 FQNEAQ. CDR3 in DNA: TGTGCCAGCAGCCCCCCCGGACTAGCGGGGGCGCTGAACACCGGGGAGCTGTTTTTT. Translated, it gives CASSPPGLAGALNTGELFF.

The chain joins TRBV6-2 or TRBV6-3 to TRBJ2-2; no clear D. V shed 4 bases and J shed 6 bases, with 6 bases lying between them. The V gene's germline CDR1 is MNHEY and CDR2 SVGEGT. This CDR3 spans 12 amino acids. The CDR3 loop reads CASSSVSGELFF. CDR3 nucleotide sequence: TGTGCCAGCAGTTCGGTCTCCGGGGAGCTGTTTTTT.

This clonotype turned up a few times. The rearrangement joins TRBV5-4 to TRBJ2-5, with 7 bases matching TRBD1. CDR1 is SGHNT and CDR2 is YYREEE in the germline V gene (reference sequence). CDR3 size: 21 residues. The junction had 28 bases not matched to a gene; V was cut back by 3 bases and J by 5 bases. The CDR3 nucleotides are TGTGCCAGCAGCTCTGACCTCGGGACAGACCCTTTTGTGTTCTTAGGGGAGACCCAGTACTTC. Its protein is CASSSDLGTDPFVFLGETQYF. The full variable domain, in which reference TRBV5-4 and TRBJ2-5 provide the parts outside the CDR3, is ETGVTQSPTHLIKTRGQQVTLRCSSQSGHNTVSWYQQALGQGPQFIFQYYREEENGRGNFPPRFSGLQFPNYSSELNVNALELDDSALYLCASSSDLGTDPFVFLGETQYFGPGTRLLVL.

Turning to this clonotype: The junction departs from the called germline gene at one end, perhaps through a read error. The chain uses TRBV7-6 and TRBJ2-2, with D uncertain. The CDR3 extends over 13 amino acids. Germline-derived CDR1 and CDR2 are SGHVS and FNYEAQ. Written as DNA, the CDR3 is TGTACCAGCAGCCTCGCCGCTACCGGGGAGCTGTTTTTT. The encoded protein is CTSSLAATGELFF.

This clonotype appeared a few times. The chain employs TRBV25-1 and TRBJ1-4; no clear D gene. The CDR3 is 17 amino acids. V was shortened by 2 bases and J by 1 base, with 14 bases between the two germline ends. Looked up from germline, CDR1 is MGHDK and CDR2 is SYGVNS. The CDR3 protein is CASSEGLRVITNEKLFF. The CDR3 DNA is TGTGCCAGCAGTGAAGGTTTAAGGGTAATAACTAATGAAAAACTGTTTTTT.

The V and J genes are TRBV27 and TRBJ1-5; D gene ambiguous. The CDR3 is 15 amino acids. V lost 0 bases and J lost 1, with 7 bases in between. CDR1 and CDR2 from the germline V gene are MNHEY and SMNVEV (reference sequence). CDR3 in amino acids: CASSLSSQSNQPQHF. In DNA, the CDR3 is TGTGCCAGCAGTTTATCGTCACAGAGCAATCAGCCCCAGCATTTT.

In its sample, this clonotype was seen a few times. The V call is TRBV27, the J call TRBJ2-3, with D perhaps matching TRBD2 (7 bases). This CDR3 spans 15 amino acids. Trimming stripped 6 bases from V and 6 bases from J, with 19 bases between. Looked up from germline, CDR1 is MNHEY and CDR2 is SMNVEV (reference sequence). The CDR3 loop is CASSLMGGGLDTQYF. CDR3 coding DNA: TGTGCCAGCAGCCTAATGGGGGGGGGCCTCGATACGCAGTATTTT.

This chain connects TRBV2 to TRBJ1-5; no reliable D call. This CDR3 has 13 amino acids. V gave up 4 bases and J gave up 5 bases, with 9 bases separating them. Per the germline V gene, CDR1 is SNHLY and CDR2 is FYNNEI. The CDR3 loop is CASSGEVHQPQHF. For the CDR3, the DNA is TGTGCCAGCAGTGGAGAAGTTCATCAGCCCCAGCATTTT.

The gene calls are TRBV6-6 and TRBJ2-1, with TRBD1 identical over 7 bases. CDR3 length: 14 amino acids. The germline V gene encodes CDR1 MNHNY and CDR2 SVGAGI (reference sequence). V lost 7 bases, J lost 5 bases, and 8 bases stayed unmatched. The CDR3 loop is CASTVDRSHNEQFF. The CDR3, as DNA: TGTGCCAGCACCGTGGACAGGTCGCACAATGAGCAGTTCTTC.

The V and J genes are TRBV7-6 and TRBJ2-5, with TRBD2 identical over 10 bases. The CDR3 length is 14 residues. V dropped 8 bases and J dropped 4; count of bases not matched to a gene: 7. Germline CDR1 and CDR2: SGHVS and FNYEAQ. CDR3 nucleotide sequence: TGTGCCAGCGAGCGGGGGGGCGGAGGAGAGACCCAGTACTTC. It specifies CASERGGGGETQYF. Full variable domain (remainder filled in from reference TRBV7-6 and TRBJ2-5): GAGVSQSPRYKVTKRGQDVALRCDPISGHVSLYWYRQALGQGPEFLTYFNYEAQQDKSGLPNDRFSAERPEGSISTLTIQRTEQRDSAMYRCASERGGGGETQYFGPGTRLLVL.

A few counts support this clonotype. The CDR3, as DNA: TGCGCCAGCAGCCAGGACCTAGCGGGGGGGCCTAGCAATGAGCAGTTCTTC. This translates into CASSQDLAGGPSNEQFF. V usage is TRBV4-1 and J usage is TRBJ2-1, with 12 bases that match TRBD2. This CDR3 region has 17 residues. The J segment lost 6 bases and the V segment lost 3 bases, leaving 9 bases of the junction unmatched. Germline loops: CDR1 MGHRA, CDR2 YSYEKL.

The V and J genes are TRBV19 and TRBJ1-1, with D unresolved. Trimming shortened V by 3 bases and J by 0 bases, and 14 bases separated the two germline ends. The CDR3 runs to 16 residues. The germline V gene has CDR1 LNHDA and CDR2 SQIVND (reference sequence). CDR3 sequence reads: CASSIDFLGLNTEAFF. In DNA form, the CDR3 reads TGTGCCAGTAGTATTGACTTCCTAGGGTTGAACACTGAAGCTTTCTTT. The whole variable domain, filled in from reference TRBV19 and TRBJ1-1, reads DGGITQSPKYLFRKEGQNVTLSCEQNLNHDAMYWYRQDPGQGLRLIYYSQIVNDFQKGDIAEGYSVSREKKESFPLTVTSAQKNPTAFYLCASSIDFLGLNTEAFFGQGTRLTVV.

V is TRBV27 and J is TRBJ1-1; D is ambiguous. CDR3 length: 11 amino acids. Germline V CDR1 and CDR2: MNHEY, SMNVEV (reference sequence). Trimming removed 3 bases at V and 7 bases at J, with 6 bases between. The DNA of the CDR3 is TGTGCCAGCAGTTTCCAGCATGAAGCTTTCTTT. Translation gives CASSFQHEAFF.

This clonotype was counted between two and nine times. This chain connects TRBV7-9 to TRBJ2-7; the D is unclear. This CDR3 has 13 amino acids. Germline V lookup: CDR1 SEHNR, CDR2 FQNEAQ (reference sequence). The V end lost 0 bases, the J end lost 5 bases, and 8 bases lay between the germline ends. CDR3 amino acids: CASSLAPDHEQYF. For the CDR3, the DNA is TGTGCCAGCAGCTTAGCGCCCGACCACGAGCAGTACTTC.

This clonotype was counted ten times or more. The chain carries TRBV7-6 and TRBJ2-7; D may be TRBD2 (5 bases). CDR3 length: 15 residues. The V gene's germline CDR1 is SGHVS and CDR2 FNYEAQ. The ends were cut back, 4 bases at V and 1 base at J, with 14 bases in the middle. The DNA of the CDR3 is TGTGCCAGCAGCTCGGACGGGGATAATTCCTACGAGCAGTACTTC. Translated, it gives CASSSDGDNSYEQYF.

This clonotype has ten or more counts. V usage is TRBV12-3 or TRBV12-4 and J usage is TRBJ1-1; 11 positions agree with TRBD1. CDR3 length equals 17 residues. The J segment lost 4 bases and the V segment lost 6 bases, leaving 13 bases of the junction unmatched. CDR3 sequence: CASSFLITGTGGTEAFF. CDR3 coding DNA: TGTGCCAGCAGCTTCCTGATAACGGGGACAGGGGGCACTGAAGCTTTCTTT.

This clonotype was recorded a few times. This chain connects TRBV19 to TRBJ2-7; D perhaps matches TRBD2 (6 bases). Per the germline V gene, CDR1 is LNHDA and CDR2 is SQIVND (reference sequence). The CDR3 consists of 12 residues. V was trimmed by 3 bases and J by 6 bases, leaving 9 bases between them. In DNA form, the CDR3 reads TGTGCCAGTAGTATTGGAGGGGTCGAGCAGTACTTC. It codes for CASSIGGVEQYF.

The V and J genes are TRBV7-6 and TRBJ1-2; TRBD1 aligns across 10 bases. The V segment lost 4 bases and the J segment 1 base; nucleotides outside the gene matches: 12. This CDR3 has 18 residues. Per the germline V gene, CDR1 is SGHVS and CDR2 is FNYEAQ. The CDR3 is CASSWTGGGHTLNYGYTF. CDR3 DNA: TGTGCCAGCAGCTGGACAGGGGGTGGACATACCCTTAACTATGGCTACACCTTC.

This clonotype was seen only a few times. V is TRBV10-3 and J is TRBJ1-5; D not resolved. CDR1 is ENHRY, CDR2 SYGVKD, per germline. CDR3 length equals 15 residues. The V and J ends lost 4 bases and 2 bases respectively, with 12 bases between them. Written as DNA, the CDR3 is TGTGCCATCAGTGGATGGGTGAACTGCAATCAGCCCCAGCATTTT. It yields the protein CAISGWVNCNQPQHF.

The chain employs TRBV10-3 and TRBJ2-3; D uncertain. V was pared by 5 bases and J by 3 bases, with 6 bases between. The V gene's germline CDR1 is ENHRY and CDR2 SYGVKD. The CDR3 spans 12 residues. CDR3 protein: CAISLKTDTQYF. CDR3 coding DNA: TGTGCCATCAGTCTTAAAACAGATACGCAGTATTTT.

This clonotype turned up a few times. In DNA form, the CDR3 reads TGTGCCAGCAGTTTATCGACCGGGACTAGCGCTGGGTCCGGGGAGCTGTTTTTT. This encodes CASSLSTGTSAGSGELFF. The chain joins TRBV28 to TRBJ2-2; 10 nucleotides align to TRBD2. Per the germline V gene, CDR1 is MDHEN and CDR2 is SYDVKM. V gave up 1 base and J gave up 6 bases; unmatched junction bases: 11. The CDR3 contains 18 residues.

The V call is TRBV6-5, the J call TRBJ1-4; 9 nucleotides line up with TRBD1. The CDR3 covers 16 residues. Germline lookup yields CDR1 MNHEY and CDR2 SVGAGI. With 2 bases clipped from V and 8 bases from J, the junction kept 9 bases outside the gene matches. The CDR3, as DNA: TGTGCCAGCAGTTACAGCCCGGGACAGGGAAAAGAAAAACTGTTTTTT. It is translated as CASSYSPGQGKEKLFF.